The 10 T cell receptor beta chains presented below share a single source sample, sequenced in a study of blood T cell repertoires in COVID-19. The protocol was immunoSEQ multiplex PCR, while the TCRdb copy is restricted to in-frame clones and leaves out a portion. The repertoire holds approximately 440,000 clones, around 90% seen once, with about 0.6% in the top ten. Sequencing was performed on PBMCs or T cells enriched from blood (not recorded which). The receptors derive from a man between 18 and 35 years old who had recovered from COVID-19.

The chain employs TRBV7-9 and TRBJ1-6, with 7 nucleotides matching TRBD1. After removal of 5 bases from V and 2 bases from J, the junction contained 15 bases not matched to a gene. This CDR3 spans 19 amino acids. Germline V gene sequence: CDR1 SEHNR, CDR2 FQNEAQ (reference sequence). CDR3 DNA: TGTGCCAGCAGCCCCGATAGGGGACAGAGTCTCCCCTATAATTCACCCCTCCACTTT. Translation gives CASSPDRGQSLPYNSPLHF.

CDR3 DNA: TGTGCCAGCAGGAAAACAGGGGCGGGAACCGGGGAGCTGTTTTTT. It encodes CASRKTGAGTGELFF. V and J are TRBV5-8 and TRBJ2-2; tentative D call: TRBD1 (7 bases). The CDR3 sequence is 15 residues long. The germline V and J ends were trimmed by 5 bases and 5 bases, with 16 bases remaining between them. CDR1 and CDR2 (germline): SGHTS, YDEGEE.

This rearrangement joins TRBV11-2 to TRBJ2-1; possible D gene TRBD2, 6 bases. The CDR3 has 17 amino acids. V was cut by 0 bases and J by 0 bases, with 12 bases left in between. The germline V gene has CDR1 SGHAT and CDR2 FQNNGV. This chain's CDR3 is CASSLDPGLDSYNEQFF. In nucleotides, the CDR3 is TGTGCCAGCAGCTTAGACCCGGGACTGGACTCCTACAATGAGCAGTTCTTC.

The chain has TRBV2 and TRBJ1-4, with D tentatively TRBD1 (6 bases). The ends were cut back, 11 bases at V and 6 bases at J, with 16 bases in the middle. Germline CDR1 SNHLY, CDR2 FYNNEI. The CDR3 consists of 13 residues. The chain's CDR3 is CALKGGTYEKLFF. The DNA of the CDR3 is TGTGCCCTTAAGGGGGGGACATATGAAAAACTGTTTTTT.

This chain connects TRBV9 to TRBJ1-3; 8 bases line up with TRBD1. J gave up 3 bases and V 3 bases, and 8 bases lay outside the gene matches. CDR1 is SGDLS and CDR2 is YYNGEE in the germline V gene. The CDR3 is 16 amino acids. DNA of the CDR3: TGTGCCAGCAGCGCAACGGGACAGGTATTTGGAAACACCATATATTTT. This encodes CASSATGQVFGNTIYF.

This clone was observed once. The chain uses TRBV27 and TRBJ2-2, with 8 positions matching TRBD1. V trimming: 5 bases; J trimming: 4 bases; junction bases outside the gene matches: 9. CDR3 length: 16 amino acids. Germline assignment: CDR1 MNHEY and CDR2 SMNVEV (reference sequence). CDR3 in DNA: TGTGCCAGCAGTACACTGACAGGGGCCGGCACCGGGGAGCTGTTTTTT. Translating it yields CASSTLTGAGTGELFF.

Points on this clone: The junction differs from germline at one of its ends, possibly a read error. The chain links TRBV19 to TRBJ1-3, with D perhaps TRBD1 (5 bases). The CDR3 consists of 13 residues. Germline CDR1 is LNHDA and CDR2 is SQIVND (reference sequence). The CDR3 DNA reads TGTGCCAGTACCCGGCAGGGTGGAGACACCATATATTTT. It specifies CASTRQGGDTIYF.

This clone was observed a single time. The V gene is TRBV11-2, the J gene TRBJ1-3, with a weak D call TRBD1 (6 bases). This CDR3 is 14 amino acids long. V was pared by 1 base and J by 3 bases, with 7 bases between. From germline, CDR1 is SGHAT and CDR2 FQNNGV. The CDR3 DNA reads as TGTGCCAGCAGCTTAGCACAGGGTGGAAACACCATATATTTT. Its protein product is CASSLAQGGNTIYF.

V gene TRBV27 combines with J gene TRBJ2-5; TRBD1 aligns across 9 bases. Germline loops: CDR1 MNHEY, CDR2 SMNVEV (reference sequence). V shed 4 bases, J shed 9 bases, and the junction held 15 bases outside the gene matches. The CDR3 runs to 16 residues. CDR3 sequence (DNA): TGTGCCAGCAGTTCAGACCTGAACCGACAGGGGGGTTCCCAGTACTTC. Residues: CASSSDLNRQGGSQYF.

This rearrangement joins TRBV15 to TRBJ1-2, with 11 bases aligning to TRBD1. Germline CDR1 and CDR2: LNHNV and YYDKDF (reference sequence). J was trimmed by 4 bases and V by 2 bases; bases with no gene match: 3. This CDR3 has 15 residues. The CDR3 spells CATSRTGQGAYGYTF. CDR3 DNA: TGTGCCACCAGCAGAACAGGACAGGGGGCCTATGGCTACACCTTC. The full variable domain, in which reference TRBV15 and TRBJ1-2 provide the parts outside the CDR3, is DAMVIQNPRYQVTQFGKPVTLSCSQTLNHNVMYWYQQKSSQAPKLLFHYYDKDFNNEADTPDNFQSRRPNTSFCFLDIRSPGLGDTAMYLCATSRTGQGAYGYTFGSGTRLTVV.